These 18 T cell receptor beta chains came from one sample sequenced in a study of blood T cell repertoires in COVID-19. Profiled with immunoSEQ multiplex PCR; TCRdb holds only in-frame clones, not every one. The data contain 200,000 to 300,000 clones, around 90% of them seen just once; the ten biggest clones take up over 4%. The sample consisted of peripheral blood. These receptor sequences come from a man aged 60-69 years who had recovered from COVID-19.

This clone is a singleton in its sample. This chain links TRBV9 with TRBJ2-1; tentatively, D is TRBD1 (5 bases). This CDR3 comprises 14 residues. V lost 6 bases, J lost 6 bases, and 16 bases lay in between. Germline V CDR1 and CDR2: SGDLS, YYNGEE. CDR3 bases: TGTGCCAGCACCACCCAGGGATTGGGCAATGAGCAGTTCTTC. Translated: CASTTQGLGNEQFF.

The chain joins TRBV3-1 (or the pseudogene TRBV3-2) to TRBJ1-2; 9 nucleotides agree with TRBD1. Germline values: CDR1 LGHDT, CDR2 YNNKEL (reference sequence). CDR3 length equals 16 residues. J lost 5 bases, V lost 0 bases, and 7 bases had no gene match. CDR3: CASSQEQGAHSYGYTF. CDR3 sequence (DNA): TGTGCCAGCAGCCAAGAACAGGGGGCGCACAGTTATGGCTACACCTTC.

This chain uses TRBV9 with TRBJ1-1, with no clear D. V was cut by 4 bases and J by 1 base, with 5 bases left in between. Germline CDR1 and CDR2: SGDLS and YYNGEE. CDR3 length: 12 amino acids. CDR3 loop: CASSPRNTEAFF. The CDR3 nucleotides are TGTGCCAGCAGCCCTAGGAACACTGAAGCTTTCTTT.

The V and J genes are TRBV6-5 and TRBJ1-3; unclear D gene. The V and J ends lost 0 bases and 0 bases respectively, with 3 bases between them. Germline V gene data show CDR1 as MNHEY and CDR2 as SVGAGI. This CDR3 is built from 14 residues. This chain's CDR3 is CASSYSSSGNTIYF. The DNA of the CDR3 is TGTGCCAGCAGTTACTCTAGCTCTGGAAACACCATATATTTT.

This clone turned up a few times. V and J are TRBV9 and TRBJ1-3; TRBD1 might be the D (6 bases). Germline CDR1 and CDR2: SGDLS and YYNGEE. Trimming took 2 bases from V and 0 from J, leaving 12 bases between them. The CDR3 consists of 16 residues. The CDR3 loop reads CASSVLDSRSGNTIYF. The CDR3 DNA reads as TGTGCCAGCAGCGTCCTGGACAGCCGCTCTGGAAACACCATATATTTT.

A single count supports this clone. The chain recombines TRBV18 with TRBJ2-3; the match to TRBD2 covers 8 bases. The germline gives CDR1 KGHSH, CDR2 LQKENI. The CDR3 extends over 17 amino acids. V lost 1 base, J lost 4 bases, and 10 bases stayed unmatched. The CDR3 spells CASSPLFGGALADTQYF. CDR3 DNA: TGTGCCAGCTCACCACTTTTCGGGGGGGCCTTGGCAGATACGCAGTATTTT.

The chain has TRBV6-6 and TRBJ2-1, with TRBD1 identical over 11 bases. The CDR3 runs 15 residues. The V gene end was trimmed by 0 bases and the J gene end by 9 bases; junction bases not matched to a gene: 4. Germline V gene data show CDR1 as MNHNY and CDR2 as SVGAGI (reference sequence). The CDR3 loop reads CASSYSGTGGREQFF. CDR3 DNA: TGTGCCAGCAGTTACTCCGGGACAGGGGGTCGTGAGCAGTTCTTC.

The gene calls are TRBV19 and TRBJ2-5; TRBD1 agrees at 8 bases. The CDR3 sequence is 15 residues long. With V trimmed by 8 bases and J by 1 base, 9 bases remained unmatched. The germline V gene has CDR1 LNHDA and CDR2 SQIVND (reference sequence). This chain's CDR3 is CASGKTGTGQETQYF. CDR3 sequence (DNA): TGTGCCAGTGGGAAGACCGGGACAGGCCAAGAGACCCAGTACTTC. The whole variable domain, remainder taken from reference TRBV19 and TRBJ2-5, is DGGITQSPKYLFRKEGQNVTLSCEQNLNHDAMYWYRQDPGQGLRLIYYSQIVNDFQKGDIAEGYSVSREKKESFPLTVTSAQKNPTAFYLCASGKTGTGQETQYFGPGTRLLVL.

The chain couples TRBV6-6 to TRBJ1-4; 9 bases agree with TRBD1. This CDR3 is built from 15 residues. Per germline, CDR1 MNHNY and CDR2 SVGAGI (reference sequence). Germline trimming cut 5 bases from V and 4 bases from J; bases unmatched to any gene: 5. CDR3 residues: CASSTRDRVNEKLFF. The CDR3 DNA sequence: TGTGCCAGCAGTACCCGGGACAGGGTTAATGAAAAACTGTTTTTT.

The rearrangement joins TRBV10-2 to TRBJ2-6, with 10 positions matching TRBD1. The CDR3 has 18 residues. Trimming removed 6 bases from V and 0 bases from J; junction bases left unmatched: 8. Germline V gene lookup returns CDR1 WSHSY and CDR2 SAAADI. CDR3 in amino acids: CASRASGTGASGANVLTF. The CDR3 region has the DNA TGCGCCAGCAGGGCCTCCGGGACAGGGGCCTCTGGGGCCAACGTCCTGACTTTC.

This clone was counted only a few times. The chain combines TRBV4-1 with TRBJ2-1, with D unclear. Trimming took 0 bases from V and 9 from J, leaving 12 bases between them. CDR3 length: 14 amino acids. Germline V gene lookup returns CDR1 MGHRA and CDR2 YSYEKL. Here the CDR3 DNA reads TGCGCCAGCAGCCAAGAAACACTGCCGGGTGAGCAGTTCTTC. This translates into CASSQETLPGEQFF.

The gene calls are TRBV7-2 and TRBJ2-7; maybe TRBD1 (5 bases). CDR1 and CDR2 from the germline V gene are SGHTA and FQGNSA. V was shortened by 0 bases and J by 3 bases, with 12 bases between the two germline ends. This CDR3 comprises 15 residues. The CDR3 is CASSLAAQGVYEQYF. CDR3 DNA sequence: TGTGCCAGCAGCTTAGCGGCCCAGGGTGTCTACGAGCAGTACTTC. Filled out from reference TRBV7-2 and TRBJ2-7, the complete variable domain reads GAGVSQSPSNKVTEKGKDVELRCDPISGHTALYWYRQSLGQGLEFLIYFQGNSAPDKSGLPSDRFSAERTGGSVSTLTIQRTQQEDSAVYLCASSLAAQGVYEQYFGPGTRLTVT.

CDR3 DNA sequence: TGTGCCAGCAGCACCAGGACTAGCGGGGGTGGAGATACGCAGTATTTT. Protein sequence: CASSTRTSGGGDTQYF. V usage is TRBV3-1 (or the pseudogene TRBV3-2) and J usage is TRBJ2-3, with 13 bases fitting TRBD2. The CDR3 extends over 16 amino acids. Germline V gene lookup returns CDR1 LGHDT and CDR2 YNNKEL (reference sequence). Trimming took 5 bases from V and 5 from J; bases not matched to a gene: 7.

The gene calls are TRBV6-5 and TRBJ2-4; D may be TRBD2 (5 bases). The CDR3 is made up of 14 amino acids. V lost 6 bases and J 8 bases, leaving 17 bases between the germline ends. The V gene's germline CDR1 is MNHEY and CDR2 SVGAGI. CDR3 DNA sequence: TGTGCCAGCAGCCAAGGGTTAGCGCAAGACATTCAGTACTTC. Translation gives CASSQGLAQDIQYF.

Remarks on this clone: This sample includes further DNA sequences coding for the same CDR3. The genes are TRBV5-1 and TRBJ1-2; unclear D gene. The CDR3 totals 14 residues. V lost 0 bases to trimming and J lost 2 bases, with 8 bases between them. Per the germline V gene, CDR1 is SGHRS and CDR2 is YFSETQ. This CDR3 reads CASSLDRANYGYTF. For the CDR3, the DNA is TGCGCCAGCAGCTTGGACAGAGCAAACTATGGCTACACCTTC.

The chain has TRBV6-2 or TRBV6-3 and TRBJ2-4; 10 nucleotides agree with TRBD2. The ends lost 6 bases at V and 8 bases at J; junction bases unmatched: 7. Germline V gene lookup returns CDR1 MNHEY and CDR2 SVGEGT. The CDR3 is 14 amino acids. CDR3: CASSQSGGAYIQYF. CDR3 sequence (DNA): TGTGCCAGCAGCCAGAGCGGGGGGGCGTACATTCAGTACTTC.

The genes are TRBV15 and TRBJ1-4; 7 bases line up with TRBD1. Germline lookup yields CDR1 LNHNV and CDR2 YYDKDF (reference sequence). The CDR3 consists of 18 residues. The V segment lost 0 bases and the J segment 5 bases; nucleotides outside the gene matches: 12. DNA of the CDR3: TGTGCCACCAGCAGAGATCACGGCAGGGGGAGACAAAATGAAAAACTGTTTTTT. Translating gives CATSRDHGRGRQNEKLFF. The full variable domain, rest sourced from reference TRBV15 and TRBJ1-4, is DAMVIQNPRYQVTQFGKPVTLSCSQTLNHNVMYWYQQKSSQAPKLLFHYYDKDFNNEADTPDNFQSRRPNTSFCFLDIRSPGLGDTAMYLCATSRDHGRGRQNEKLFFGSGTQLSVL.

The V gene is TRBV19, the J gene TRBJ2-5, with TRBD1 matching 9 bases. From germline, CDR1 is LNHDA and CDR2 SQIVND (reference sequence). The V and J ends lost 9 bases and 1 base, in that order; junction bases with no gene match: 18. The CDR3 covers 18 residues. CDR3 sequence: CASASQQGARLGQETQYF. The CDR3 DNA is TGTGCCAGCGCCTCTCAACAGGGGGCGAGATTAGGCCAAGAGACCCAGTACTTC.